The entry below describes one T cell receptor (beta chain). J gave up 10 bases and V 6 bases, and 11 bases lay outside the gene matches. The CDR3 runs to 15 residues. The germline V gene encodes CDR1 MNHEY and CDR2 SVGAGI. These data are taken from a study of blood T cell repertoires in COVID-19. The overall study: Researchers got acute and convalescent COVID-19 samples from the United States, Italy and Spain.

Enrolled during active infection, Seattle patients were then followed longitudinally. Per the authors' pipeline: Estimation of nucleated cell counts relied on the amplification of reference gene primers. The assay was immunoSEQ multiplex PCR, and TCRdb's table has in-frame clones only and misses some. The D gene and trimming were derived from the DNA, and the V and J assignments and clone size from that table. The sample records about 160,000 clones, 70% to 85% being singletons. The sequencing input was peripheral blood. The chain combines TRBV6-5 with TRBJ1-6; 8 bases agree with TRBD1. This receptor was identified in a man aged 80 or over with COVID-19, enrolled during active disease. The CDR3 is CASSDAGQGRSPLHF. The CDR3 DNA is TGTGCCAGCAGCGACGCCGGACAGGGCAGATCACCCCTCCACTTT.